A single sample is the source of the 7 T cell receptor beta chains below, sequenced in a study of blood T cell dynamics during melanoma immunotherapy. Time point specified: pre-treatment baseline. Some clones are missing from TCRdb's copy, which holds only in-frame ones; the method was immunoSEQ multiplex PCR. The sample shows 15,000 or so clones, approximately 90% of them seen only once. Material: blood, obtained from a patient treated with checkpoint blockade. The receptors stem from a human donor with melanoma.

This chain connects TRBV5-1 to TRBJ1-2; 11 nucleotides align to TRBD1. The trim removed 0 bases at V and 6 bases at J, leaving 7 bases unmatched. Looked up from germline, CDR1 is SGHRS and CDR2 is YFSETQ. This CDR3 spans 16 amino acids. The CDR3 sequence is CASSLGGQGARDGYTF. The CDR3 DNA is TGCGCCAGCAGCTTGGGAGGACAGGGGGCGCGGGATGGCTACACCTTC.

This chain joins TRBV5-5 and TRBJ2-2, with 8 bases that match TRBD1. After removal of 7 bases from V and 0 bases from J, the junction contained 14 bases not matched to a gene. This CDR3 has 18 residues. The germline V gene has CDR1 SGHKS and CDR2 YYEKEE (reference sequence). DNA for the CDR3: TGTGCCAGCGCCTCCTCGGGACAGGCGTACGCGAACACCGGGGAGCTGTTTTTT. Protein sequence: CASASSGQAYANTGELFF.

The rearrangement uses TRBV5-1 and TRBJ1-2; D possibly corresponds to TRBD1 (5 bases). The germline gives CDR1 SGHRS, CDR2 YFSETQ. The CDR3 runs to 13 residues. Trimming removed 0 bases at V and 8 bases at J, with 11 bases between. The CDR3 loop is CASSLAGEKGYTF. CDR3 sequence (DNA): TGCGCCAGCAGCTTGGCGGGGGAGAAGGGCTACACCTTC. Based on the CDR3 plus reference TRBV5-1 and TRBJ1-2, the full variable domain is KAGVTQTPRYLIKTRGQQVTLSCSPISGHRSVSWYQQTPGQGLQFLFEYFSETQRNKGNFPGRFSGRQFSNSRSEMNVSTLELGDSALYLCASSLAGEKGYTFGSGTRLTVV.

The V gene is TRBV9, the J gene TRBJ2-5, with 10 bases aligning to TRBD1. Germline CDR1 reads SGDLS; CDR2 reads YYNGEE. V dropped 4 bases and J dropped 4; count of bases not matched to a gene: 4. CDR3 length equals 14 residues. CDR3 sequence: CASSSTGGPETQYF. In nucleotides, the CDR3 is TGTGCCAGCAGCTCGACAGGGGGCCCAGAGACCCAGTACTTC.

The gene calls are TRBV7-8 and TRBJ1-5; D gene uncertain. Germline V gene data show CDR1 as SGHVS and CDR2 as FQNEAQ. The V end lost 2 bases, the J end lost 7 bases, and 12 bases lay between the germline ends. This CDR3 comprises 14 residues. This CDR3 reads CASSLRAVFQPQHF. The CDR3 DNA reads TGTGCCAGCAGCTTACGGGCAGTTTTCCAGCCCCAGCATTTT.

In this sample, this clone turned up once. This sequence joins TRBV7-9 and TRBJ2-5, with a tentative D call TRBD2 (6 bases). Trimming removed 1 base at V and 2 bases at J, with 14 bases between. CDR1 SEHNR and CDR2 FQNEAQ come from the germline V gene (reference sequence). The CDR3 has 16 amino acids. The CDR3 sequence: CASSLDVAGSQETQYF. Written as DNA, the CDR3 is TGTGCCAGCAGCTTAGATGTCGCGGGGAGTCAAGAGACCCAGTACTTC.

The genes are TRBV20-1 and TRBJ1-4; D not certain. Germline V lookup: CDR1 DFQATT, CDR2 SNEGSKA (reference sequence). Trimming took 7 bases from V and 5 from J, leaving 8 bases between them. This CDR3 has 11 residues. The CDR3 DNA reads TGCAGTGTTCCAAGAAATGAAAAACTGTTTTTT. Its translation is CSVPRNEKLFF.